What follows are 25 T cell receptor beta chains derived from one specimen sequenced in a study of cytomegalovirus exposure and HLA in healthy donors. It was with 60 Vbeta and 13 Jbeta primers that the PCR ran. The table came from immunoSEQ multiplex PCR; TCRdb's copy has only in-frame clones and leaves some out. The sample lists around 130,000 clones; approximately 74% were seen once. The sample comprised PBMCs. The receptor source for this set is a man aged 35-49 years in good health and CMV-seropositive.

V gene TRBV6-1 combines with J gene TRBJ1-2; weak D call: TRBD1 (6 bases). The CDR3 totals 14 residues. Germline V gene data show CDR1 as MNHNS and CDR2 as SASEGT. V lost 7 bases to trimming and J lost 4 bases, with 16 bases between them. The CDR3 DNA reads TGTGCCAGCAAGGACAGCTACCCTTCCTATGGCTACACCTTC. It is translated as CASKDSYPSYGYTF.

The V gene is TRBV7-9, the J gene TRBJ1-1; 11 bases line up with TRBD1. Germline CDR1 and CDR2: SEHNR and FQNEAQ (reference sequence). The CDR3 spans 15 residues. Germline trimming cut 4 bases from V and 4 bases from J; bases unmatched to any gene: 5. The CDR3 nucleotides are TGTGCCAGCAGCTCGCCCGGGACAGGGGGCACTGAAGCTTTCTTT. Translation gives CASSSPGTGGTEAFF. The full variable domain, completed using reference TRBV7-9 and TRBJ1-1, is DTGVSQNPRHKITKRGQNVTFRCDPISEHNRLYWYRQTLGQGPEFLTYFQNEAQLEKSRLLSDRFSAERPKGSFSTLEIQRTEQGDSAMYLCASSSPGTGGTEAFFGQGTRLTVV.

This clone was counted a few times. The V call is TRBV11-2, the J call TRBJ2-3, with D possibly being TRBD2 (5 bases). CDR1 and CDR2 (germline): SGHAT, FQNNGV. The V and J ends lost 2 bases and 4 bases respectively, with 10 bases between them. This CDR3 is built from 14 residues. In DNA, the CDR3 is TGTGCCAGCAGCTTACCGGGGTCGGCAGATACGCAGTATTTT. Residues: CASSLPGSADTQYF.

The chain combines TRBV9 with TRBJ2-1; TRBD1 agrees at 8 bases. The V and J ends lost 4 bases and 12 bases, in that order; junction bases with no gene match: 3. Looked up from germline, CDR1 is SGDLS and CDR2 is YYNGEE. The CDR3 covers 11 residues. CDR3 sequence: CASSSQGGQFF. CDR3 sequence (DNA): TGTGCCAGCAGCTCACAGGGGGGGCAGTTCTTC.

The J gene is TRBJ2-4, the V gene TRBV19; tentatively, D is TRBD2 (6 bases). Germline CDR1 and CDR2: LNHDA and SQIVND (reference sequence). The CDR3 runs 17 residues. V lost 5 bases and J 4 bases, leaving 21 bases between the germline ends. The CDR3 spells CASSPPPVGGDKNIQYF. Here the CDR3 DNA reads TGTGCCAGTAGTCCCCCCCCCGTTGGCGGGGATAAAAACATTCAGTACTTC.

The J gene is TRBJ1-3, the V gene TRBV28, with D tentatively TRBD1 (6 bases). The CDR3 is 17 amino acids. Germline V lookup: CDR1 MDHEN, CDR2 SYDVKM. The V end lost 5 bases, the J end lost 1 base, and 18 bases lay between the germline ends. The CDR3, as DNA: TGTGCCAGCAGTCTCATACAGGGTAGTACGTCTGGAAACACCATATATTTT. Translated, it gives CASSLIQGSTSGNTIYF.

The chain employs TRBV5-5 and TRBJ2-3; 7 nucleotides line up with TRBD1. The germline CDR1 and CDR2 sequences are SGHKS and YYEKEE (reference sequence). Trimming removed 4 bases from V and 9 bases from J; junction bases left unmatched: 11. This CDR3 has 14 residues. CDR3 region: CASSQWDSLGTQYF. CDR3 DNA: TGTGCCAGCAGCCAATGGGACAGCTTGGGGACGCAGTATTTT. The whole variable domain, filled in from reference TRBV5-5 and TRBJ2-3, reads DAGVTQSPTHLIKTRGQQVTLRCSPISGHKSVSWYQQVLGQGPQFIFQYYEKEERGRGNFPDRFSARQFPNYSSELNVNALLLGDSALYLCASSQWDSLGTQYFGPGTRLTVL.

V gene TRBV10-1 combines with J gene TRBJ2-3; D might be TRBD1 (6 bases). The CDR3 totals 15 residues. Germline V lookup: CDR1 WNHNN, CDR2 SYGVQD (reference sequence). Trimming removed 3 bases at V and 4 bases at J, with 14 bases between. The CDR3 coding sequence is TGCGCCAGCAGTGACCCACAGGGACGGGCAGATACGCAGTATTTT. It encodes CASSDPQGRADTQYF.

The chain has TRBV27 and TRBJ2-5, with D perhaps TRBD1 (6 bases). This CDR3 is built from 15 residues. The V gene's germline CDR1 is MNHEY and CDR2 SMNVEV (reference sequence). Trimming cost V 6 bases and J 6 bases, with 20 bases left between them. The CDR3 reads CASSPRPDSLKTQYF. Written as DNA, the CDR3 is TGTGCCAGCAGCCCACGCCCGGACAGTTTGAAGACCCAGTACTTC.

CDR3 sequence (DNA): TGCGCCAGCAGCCAAGCGGACAGCGCTTTGGACGAGCAGTACTTC. Its translation is CASSQADSALDEQYF. V is TRBV4-1 and J is TRBJ2-7; D might be TRBD1 (6 bases). The CDR3 runs 15 residues. Trimming cost V 1 base and J 5 bases, with 15 bases left between them. Germline CDR1 MGHRA, CDR2 YSYEKL.

This clone has only a few counts. This chain uses TRBV5-6 with TRBJ1-5; D remains unclear. The germline CDR1 and CDR2 sequences are SGHDT and YYEEEE. Trimming removed 4 bases from V and 2 bases from J, with 10 bases in between. This CDR3 spans 14 amino acids. The CDR3 region has the DNA TGTGCCAGCAGCCCGCGAGGGCGCAATCAGCCCCAGCATTTT. Protein sequence: CASSPRGRNQPQHF.

V gene TRBV4-1 combines with J gene TRBJ2-7, with 8 nucleotides matching TRBD1. The germline V gene has CDR1 MGHRA and CDR2 YSYEKL. The CDR3 totals 16 residues. V dropped 1 base and J dropped 6; count of bases not matched to a gene: 11. CDR3 in amino acids: CASSQVLRRQGLEQYF. The CDR3 DNA sequence: TGCGCCAGCAGCCAAGTGTTGAGAAGACAGGGGCTCGAGCAGTACTTC.

The chain carries TRBV5-1 and TRBJ2-2, with D possibly matching TRBD2 (7 bases). CDR1 is SGHRS, CDR2 YFSETQ, per germline. The CDR3 totals 17 residues. The germline V and J ends were trimmed by 3 bases and 8 bases, with 23 bases remaining between them. The CDR3: CASSSSLERGAGGELFF. CDR3 in DNA: TGCGCCAGCAGCTCCAGCCTCGAACGGGGGGCAGGTGGGGAGCTGTTTTTT.

This CDR3 reads CASSLSSSGAYEQYF. The DNA for the CDR3 is TGTGCCAGCAGCTTGTCGTCTAGCGGGGCCTACGAGCAGTACTTC. The chain recombines TRBV5-4 with TRBJ2-5; 9 nucleotides line up with TRBD2. The tail of the sequence fits TRBJ2-7 better, so the J call may be wrong. This CDR3 has 15 residues. The germline V gene encodes CDR1 SGHNT and CDR2 YYREEE (reference sequence).

The genes are TRBV4-2 and TRBJ2-5; weak D call: TRBD1 (6 bases). This CDR3 contains 15 residues. V was clipped by 3 bases and J by 3 bases, with 14 bases between them. Germline V gives CDR1 LGHNA, CDR2 YNFKEQ. CDR3 residues: CASSQERTVKETQYF. The CDR3 bases are TGTGCCAGCAGCCAGGAAAGGACAGTAAAAGAGACCCAGTACTTC.

This chain uses TRBV28 with TRBJ1-2; possible D gene TRBD1, 5 bases. The ends were cut back, 10 bases at V and 5 bases at J, with 14 bases in the middle. From germline, CDR1 is MDHEN and CDR2 SYDVKM. The CDR3 contains 12 residues. CDR3 bases: TGTGCCAATTCCCAGGGTGAATATGGCTACACCTTC. Its protein product is CANSQGEYGYTF.

The chain combines TRBV30 with TRBJ2-7; TRBD2 agrees at 9 bases. Trimming cost V 2 bases and J 3 bases; bases outside gene matches: 5. The CDR3 covers 14 residues. Germline-derived CDR1 and CDR2 are GTSNPN and SVGIG (reference sequence). The CDR3 sequence is CAWSRVSGSYEQYF. DNA of the CDR3: TGTGCCTGGAGTCGGGTTAGCGGGAGCTACGAGCAGTACTTC.

The chain employs TRBV19 and TRBJ1-5; 7 bases align to TRBD1. Germline CDR1 and CDR2: LNHDA and SQIVND (reference sequence). V gave up 6 bases and J gave up 3 bases; unmatched junction bases: 8. The CDR3 is made up of 15 amino acids. CDR3 loop: CASSNPTGYNQPQHF. The CDR3 DNA follows: TGTGCCAGTAGCAACCCGACAGGGTACAATCAGCCCCAGCATTTT. The entire variable domain, with the rest obtained from reference TRBV19 and TRBJ1-5, is as follows: DGGITQSPKYLFRKEGQNVTLSCEQNLNHDAMYWYRQDPGQGLRLIYYSQIVNDFQKGDIAEGYSVSREKKESFPLTVTSAQKNPTAFYLCASSNPTGYNQPQHFGDGTRLSIL.

The V and J genes are TRBV2 and TRBJ1-4; 7 bases agree with TRBD1. Germline assignment: CDR1 SNHLY and CDR2 FYNNEI. The V segment lost 8 bases and the J segment 0 bases; nucleotides outside the gene matches: 3. CDR3 length: 14 amino acids. CDR3 nucleotides: TGTGCCAGCGGGGGACAGACAACTAATGAAAAACTGTTTTTT. Its protein product is CASGGQTTNEKLFF.

In this sample, this clone turned up once. The chain employs TRBV21-1 and TRBJ1-5; the DNA was not compared with TRBD1, the D call given in the table. TRBV21-1 is a pseudogene. The CDR3 has 15 residues. This chain's CDR3 is CASSKRSQINQPQHF. The CDR3 coding sequence is TGTGCCAGCAGCAAACGTTCCCAGATCAATCAGCCCCAGCATTTT.

The V gene is TRBV6-5, the J gene TRBJ2-7; D uncertain. Trimming removed 7 bases from V and 6 bases from J, with 16 bases in between. This CDR3 is 13 amino acids long. Germline values: CDR1 MNHEY, CDR2 SVGAGI. The CDR3, as DNA: TGTGCCAGCACCTTCGGTGTAGCCGGCGAGCAGTACTTC. Amino acid sequence: CASTFGVAGEQYF.

The V call is TRBV28, the J call TRBJ1-1; perhaps TRBD1 as D (5 bases). CDR1 and CDR2 (germline): MDHEN, SYDVKM. The CDR3 sequence is 13 residues long. Trimming shortened V by 6 bases and J by 5 bases, and 13 bases separated the two germline ends. CDR3 DNA: TGTGCCAGCAGCGCAACGGGGGTTACTGAAGCTTTCTTT. Translating gives CASSATGVTEAFF.

The chain recombines TRBV5-1 with TRBJ1-2; 8 bases align to TRBD1. Germline values: CDR1 SGHRS, CDR2 YFSETQ. This CDR3 region has 12 residues. The J segment lost 8 bases and the V segment lost 5 bases, leaving 5 bases of the junction unmatched. Written as DNA, the CDR3 is TGCGCCAGCAGGTTACAGGGGGGAGGCTACACCTTC. It codes for CASRLQGGGYTF. Based on the CDR3 plus reference TRBV5-1 and TRBJ1-2, the full variable domain is KAGVTQTPRYLIKTRGQQVTLSCSPISGHRSVSWYQQTPGQGLQFLFEYFSETQRNKGNFPGRFSGRQFSNSRSEMNVSTLELGDSALYLCASRLQGGGYTFGSGTRLTVV.

The V gene is TRBV29-1, the J gene TRBJ1-2; TRBD1 aligns across 9 bases. The V and J ends lost 4 bases and 4 bases, in that order; junction bases with no gene match: 7. This CDR3 comprises 14 residues. CDR1 and CDR2 (germline): SQVTM, ANQGSEA. CDR3 residues: CSVGPGQGPYGYTF. The DNA for the CDR3 is TGCAGCGTTGGTCCGGGACAGGGACCCTATGGCTACACCTTC. The whole variable domain, remainder taken from reference TRBV29-1 and TRBJ1-2, is SAVISQKPSRDICQRGTSLTIQCQVDSQVTMMFWYRQQPGQSLTLIATANQGSEATYESGFVIDKFPISRPNLTFSTLTVSNMSPEDSSIYLCSVGPGQGPYGYTFGSGTRLTVV.

J is TRBJ2-1 and V is TRBV5-1, with 7 bases that match TRBD1. Per the germline V gene, CDR1 is SGHRS and CDR2 is YFSETQ. CDR3 size: 14 residues. V was pared by 1 base and J by 7 bases, with 5 bases of the junction left unmatched. CDR3 DNA sequence: TGCGCCAGCAGCTTGCAGGACAGGATGAATGAGCAGTTCTTC. It codes for CASSLQDRMNEQFF.